These 27 T cell receptor beta chains originate from one sample sequenced in a study of Ad26.COV2.S vaccination and SARS-CoV-2 variants. Treatment: around 19 received Ad26.COV2.S at low or high dose, single or two shots; about 5 received placebo; per-sample allocation not given. The investigators took samples on day 63 after the first vaccine or placebo injection. Libraries were prepared by immunoSEQ multiplex PCR; TCRdb keeps only in-frame clonotypes and omits some of them. Of some 290,000 clones detected, about 85% appear once; the ten largest clones hold 2% to 2.5%. The material sequenced was peripheral blood, taken in a trial of Ad26.COV2.S vaccine versus placebo. The receptor set was obtained from a person between 18 and 65 years old who received the Ad26.COV2.S COVID-19 vaccine or a placebo.

V usage is TRBV7-8 and J usage is TRBJ1-2; 8 nucleotides line up with TRBD1. V trimming: 6 bases; J trimming: 7 bases; junction bases outside the gene matches: 7. The CDR3 totals 13 residues. Germline lookup yields CDR1 SGHVS and CDR2 FQNEAQ. The CDR3 DNA reads TGTGCCAGCAGTGCAGACAGGGGAACTGGCTACACCTTC. Its translation: CASSADRGTGYTF.

The V gene is TRBV3-1 (or the pseudogene TRBV3-2), the J gene TRBJ2-1; no definite D call. The CDR3 is made up of 15 amino acids. The germline V gene has CDR1 LGHDT and CDR2 YNNKEL (reference sequence). Trimming removed 3 bases at V and 1 base at J, with 10 bases between. CDR3 nucleotides: TGTGCCAGCAGCCACCGGTCCCGTTCCTACAATGAGCAGTTCTTC. Its translation: CASSHRSRSYNEQFF.

This clone was seen a single time. The chain employs TRBV7-9 and TRBJ2-7; 11 bases match TRBD2. CDR1 is SEHNR and CDR2 is FQNEAQ in the germline V gene (reference sequence). The CDR3 has 14 residues. The trim removed 5 bases at V and 4 bases at J, leaving 4 bases unmatched. The CDR3 spells CASSRSGGAYEQYF. CDR3 nucleotide sequence: TGTGCCAGCAGCCGTAGCGGGGGGGCGTACGAGCAGTACTTC.

The chain joins TRBV18 to TRBJ2-3; D might be TRBD2 (5 bases). The CDR3 loop spans 16 amino acids. V shed 3 bases and J shed 2 bases, with 15 bases lying between them. Germline CDR1 reads KGHSH; CDR2 reads LQKENI. The chain's CDR3 is CASSPGIEGHTDTQYF. The CDR3, as DNA: TGTGCCAGCTCACCGGGGATAGAGGGCCACACAGATACGCAGTATTTT.

This clone was observed a single time. The rearrangement uses TRBV20-1 and TRBJ2-1; D is undetermined. Germline values: CDR1 DFQATT, CDR2 SNEGSKA (reference sequence). The CDR3 covers 11 residues. The V end was cut by 6 bases, the J end by 6 bases, with 9 bases between. The CDR3 loop reads CSAKPRNEQFF. The CDR3 DNA follows: TGCAGTGCCAAGCCCCGCAATGAGCAGTTCTTC.

The rearrangement links TRBV5-1 to TRBJ2-2; TRBD2 might be the D (5 bases). V shed 0 bases and J shed 9 bases, with 18 bases lying between them. CDR1 and CDR2 (germline): SGHRS, YFSETQ. CDR3 length equals 16 residues. In DNA form, the CDR3 reads TGCGCCAGCAGCTTGGCCGGCTCGGGATCTGGTAGGGAGCTGTTTTTT. This codes for CASSLAGSGSGRELFF.

This chain joins TRBV19 and TRBJ2-5; the D is unclear. V dropped 5 bases and J dropped 5 bases, with 9 bases sitting between them. Germline CDR1 LNHDA, CDR2 SQIVND (reference sequence). The CDR3 has 12 amino acids. CDR3 sequence (DNA): TGTGCCAGTAGTTCCCTAGGGGAGACCCAGTACTTC. Protein sequence: CASSSLGETQYF.

DNA for the CDR3: TGTGCCAGCTCACCGGATAGCAATTCTGGTGAGCAGTTCTTC. Translating it yields CASSPDSNSGEQFF. The J gene is TRBJ2-1, the V gene TRBV18; D is ambiguous. The V gene's germline CDR1 is KGHSH and CDR2 LQKENI. This CDR3 spans 14 amino acids. Deletions cut 3 bases from V and 9 bases from J, with 15 bases between.

The gene calls are TRBV24-1 and TRBJ2-6; 9 nucleotides line up with TRBD1. Losses at the gene ends were 4 bases for V and 4 bases for J; bases not matched to a gene: 10. Germline V gene data show CDR1 as KGHDR and CDR2 as SFDVKD. This CDR3 is built from 18 residues. The CDR3 loop reads CATSDPPGQGSGANVLTF. The CDR3 nucleotides are TGTGCCACCAGTGACCCTCCGGGACAGGGTTCCGGGGCCAACGTCCTGACTTTC.

The chain recombines TRBV19 with TRBJ1-6; 11 bases are shared with TRBD1. V trimming: 6 bases; J trimming: 7 bases; junction bases outside the gene matches: 5. CDR3 length: 15 amino acids. Germline V lookup: CDR1 LNHDA, CDR2 SQIVND (reference sequence). The CDR3 nucleotides are TGTGCCAGTAGGCCGGGGACAGGGGGGAATTCACCCCTCCACTTT. The encoded protein is CASRPGTGGNSPLHF.

This clone is a singleton in its sample. The rearrangement joins TRBV7-9 to TRBJ2-4, with TRBD2 matching 7 bases. V trimming: 3 bases; J trimming: 11 bases; junction bases outside the gene matches: 10. There are 14 residues in the CDR3. Germline V gene data show CDR1 as SEHNR and CDR2 as FQNEAQ (reference sequence). CDR3 nucleotide sequence: TGTGCCAGCAGCTTCACGGGACTAAGCGCGTTTCAGTACTTC. Translating gives CASSFTGLSAFQYF.

The chain carries TRBV28 and TRBJ1-5, with a tentative D call TRBD1 (6 bases). The V end was cut by 6 bases, the J end by 2 bases, with 8 bases between. Germline CDR1 MDHEN, CDR2 SYDVKM. The CDR3 has 13 residues. The CDR3 sequence: CASRAGGNQPQHF. The CDR3 bases are TGTGCCAGCAGGGCAGGGGGCAATCAGCCCCAGCATTTT. The whole variable domain, remainder taken from reference TRBV28 and TRBJ1-5, is DVKVTQSSRYLVKRTGEKVFLECVQDMDHENMFWYRQDPGLGLRLIYFSYDVKMKEKGDIPEGYSVSREKKERFSLILESASTNQTSMYLCASRAGGNQPQHFGDGTRLSIL.

The V call is TRBV7-3, the J call TRBJ1-2; tentatively, D is TRBD1 (5 bases). The CDR3 runs 13 residues. V was trimmed by 4 bases and J by 12 bases, leaving 18 bases between them. Germline CDR1 and CDR2: SGHTA and FQGTGA. The CDR3 nucleotides are TGTGCCAGCAGCTCACGGTGGGACCTAACGAACACCTTC. It translates to CASSSRWDLTNTF.

The gene calls are TRBV10-1 and TRBJ1-1; D is possibly TRBD1 (5 bases). This CDR3 region has 16 residues. The germline gives CDR1 WNHNN, CDR2 SYGVQD (reference sequence). The germline V and J ends were trimmed by 0 bases and 0 bases, with 11 bases remaining between them. Here the CDR3 reads CASSESGQIMNTEAFF. The CDR3 nucleotides are TGCGCCAGCAGTGAGTCCGGACAAATAATGAACACTGAAGCTTTCTTT.

The V call is TRBV7-8, the J call TRBJ1-2, with D possibly being TRBD1 (5 bases). This CDR3 has 13 residues. V lost 3 bases and J lost 4, with 9 bases in between. From germline, CDR1 is SGHVS and CDR2 FQNEAQ. The CDR3 nucleotides are TGTGCCAGCAGCTTTAGAGGGGCCTATGGCTACACCTTC. Its translation: CASSFRGAYGYTF.

The J gene is TRBJ2-2, the V gene TRBV6-5; 10 bases map to TRBD2. The germline gives CDR1 MNHEY, CDR2 SVGAGI. With V trimmed by 7 bases and J by 4 bases, 6 bases remained unmatched. The CDR3 length is 15 residues. The CDR3 bases are TGTGCCAGCACCGAGCGGGGGGGCCCCACCGGGGAGCTGTTTTTT. Protein: CASTERGGPTGELFF.

The chain couples TRBV2 to TRBJ1-2, with D perhaps matching TRBD1 (5 bases). Germline V gene sequence: CDR1 SNHLY, CDR2 FYNNEI. The CDR3 consists of 15 residues. The V end was cut by 5 bases, the J end by 4 bases, with 17 bases between. CDR3 protein: CASSPRLTGGYGYTF. CDR3 DNA sequence: TGTGCCAGCAGTCCCCGTTTGACCGGGGGCTATGGCTACACCTTC.

The chain carries TRBV6-1 and TRBJ1-2; D is undetermined. Germline V gene lookup returns CDR1 MNHNS and CDR2 SASEGT. The CDR3 runs to 14 residues. V was trimmed by 0 bases and J by 1 base, leaving 6 bases between them. CDR3 sequence (DNA): TGTGCCAGCAGTGAAGCCGGGAGTAACTATGGCTACACCTTC. It is translated as CASSEAGSNYGYTF.

The CDR3 DNA reads as TGTGCCAGCAGCACCGGGCCTCTCAATGAGCAGTTCTTC. Translation gives CASSTGPLNEQFF. V gene TRBV7-3 combines with J gene TRBJ2-1; D is unclear. The V end lost 5 bases, the J end lost 6 bases, and 11 bases lay between the germline ends. Germline V gives CDR1 SGHTA, CDR2 FQGTGA. This CDR3 spans 13 amino acids.

The chain uses TRBV27 and TRBJ1-2; 11 nucleotides align to TRBD1. The ends lost 8 bases at V and 4 bases at J; junction bases unmatched: 9. Germline lookup yields CDR1 MNHEY and CDR2 SMNVEV (reference sequence). This CDR3 is 15 amino acids long. CDR3 in amino acids: CASRRTGGFGYGYTF. The CDR3 DNA reads TGTGCCAGCCGAAGGACAGGGGGCTTTGGCTATGGCTACACCTTC.

This rearrangement joins TRBV7-2 to TRBJ1-4; D not certain. Germline V gene data show CDR1 as SGHTA and CDR2 as FQGNSA. V was pared by 0 bases and J by 2 bases, with 4 bases between. The CDR3 covers 14 residues. The CDR3 spells CASSLAVTNEKLFF. In DNA form, the CDR3 reads TGTGCCAGCAGCTTAGCGGTTACTAATGAAAAACTGTTTTTT.

This CDR3 reads CSVGPNYGYTF. In nucleotides, the CDR3 is TGCAGCGTTGGGCCCAACTATGGCTACACCTTC. The J gene is TRBJ1-2, the V gene TRBV29-1; unclear D gene. The CDR3 totals 11 residues. Trimming cost V 4 bases and J 2 bases, with 5 bases left between them. Germline V gene sequence: CDR1 SQVTM, CDR2 ANQGSEA.

The rearrangement uses TRBV14 and TRBJ1-1, with 9 bases lining up with TRBD1. The V gene's germline CDR1 is SGHDN and CDR2 FVKESK. Trimming removed 3 bases from V and 6 bases from J; junction bases left unmatched: 8. The CDR3 spans 15 residues. The CDR3 loop reads CASSHRDRVNPEAFF. The CDR3 DNA is TGTGCCAGCAGCCACCGGGACAGGGTTAACCCTGAAGCTTTCTTT.

The V and J genes are TRBV29-1 and TRBJ2-1; TRBD2 matches 11 bases. CDR1 SQVTM and CDR2 ANQGSEA come from the germline V gene. V shed 6 bases, J shed 5 bases, and the junction held 15 bases outside the gene matches. This CDR3 has 17 residues. CDR3 DNA: TGCAGCGTACTAGCGGGGGACCTTCGCGATCCCGACAATGAGCAGTTCTTC. As protein: CSVLAGDLRDPDNEQFF.

V usage is TRBV2 and J usage is TRBJ2-2; D not certain. The CDR3 has 15 amino acids. Germline values: CDR1 SNHLY, CDR2 FYNNEI. Trimming pared 4 bases from V and 0 bases from J, leaving 9 bases between. The CDR3 loop reads CASSAIQANTGELFF. CDR3 bases: TGTGCCAGCAGTGCAATACAAGCGAACACCGGGGAGCTGTTTTTT.

The gene calls are TRBV7-8 and TRBJ2-6; D may be TRBD1 (5 bases). Germline loops: CDR1 SGHVS, CDR2 FQNEAQ. V was pared by 2 bases and J by 0 bases, with 14 bases between. The length of the CDR3 is 18 residues. The CDR3 here is CASSLREQADSGANVLTF. CDR3 DNA: TGTGCCAGCAGCTTAAGAGAACAGGCCGACTCTGGGGCCAACGTCCTGACTTTC.

V usage is TRBV28 and J usage is TRBJ2-7; TRBD1 aligns across 8 bases. The CDR3 loop spans 15 amino acids. V was clipped by 5 bases and J by 5 bases; unmatched bases: 11. Germline loops: CDR1 MDHEN, CDR2 SYDVKM. The CDR3 bases are TGTGCCAGCAGTCCGCGGACAGGGAGCGTGAACGAGCAGTACTTC. It encodes CASSPRTGSVNEQYF.